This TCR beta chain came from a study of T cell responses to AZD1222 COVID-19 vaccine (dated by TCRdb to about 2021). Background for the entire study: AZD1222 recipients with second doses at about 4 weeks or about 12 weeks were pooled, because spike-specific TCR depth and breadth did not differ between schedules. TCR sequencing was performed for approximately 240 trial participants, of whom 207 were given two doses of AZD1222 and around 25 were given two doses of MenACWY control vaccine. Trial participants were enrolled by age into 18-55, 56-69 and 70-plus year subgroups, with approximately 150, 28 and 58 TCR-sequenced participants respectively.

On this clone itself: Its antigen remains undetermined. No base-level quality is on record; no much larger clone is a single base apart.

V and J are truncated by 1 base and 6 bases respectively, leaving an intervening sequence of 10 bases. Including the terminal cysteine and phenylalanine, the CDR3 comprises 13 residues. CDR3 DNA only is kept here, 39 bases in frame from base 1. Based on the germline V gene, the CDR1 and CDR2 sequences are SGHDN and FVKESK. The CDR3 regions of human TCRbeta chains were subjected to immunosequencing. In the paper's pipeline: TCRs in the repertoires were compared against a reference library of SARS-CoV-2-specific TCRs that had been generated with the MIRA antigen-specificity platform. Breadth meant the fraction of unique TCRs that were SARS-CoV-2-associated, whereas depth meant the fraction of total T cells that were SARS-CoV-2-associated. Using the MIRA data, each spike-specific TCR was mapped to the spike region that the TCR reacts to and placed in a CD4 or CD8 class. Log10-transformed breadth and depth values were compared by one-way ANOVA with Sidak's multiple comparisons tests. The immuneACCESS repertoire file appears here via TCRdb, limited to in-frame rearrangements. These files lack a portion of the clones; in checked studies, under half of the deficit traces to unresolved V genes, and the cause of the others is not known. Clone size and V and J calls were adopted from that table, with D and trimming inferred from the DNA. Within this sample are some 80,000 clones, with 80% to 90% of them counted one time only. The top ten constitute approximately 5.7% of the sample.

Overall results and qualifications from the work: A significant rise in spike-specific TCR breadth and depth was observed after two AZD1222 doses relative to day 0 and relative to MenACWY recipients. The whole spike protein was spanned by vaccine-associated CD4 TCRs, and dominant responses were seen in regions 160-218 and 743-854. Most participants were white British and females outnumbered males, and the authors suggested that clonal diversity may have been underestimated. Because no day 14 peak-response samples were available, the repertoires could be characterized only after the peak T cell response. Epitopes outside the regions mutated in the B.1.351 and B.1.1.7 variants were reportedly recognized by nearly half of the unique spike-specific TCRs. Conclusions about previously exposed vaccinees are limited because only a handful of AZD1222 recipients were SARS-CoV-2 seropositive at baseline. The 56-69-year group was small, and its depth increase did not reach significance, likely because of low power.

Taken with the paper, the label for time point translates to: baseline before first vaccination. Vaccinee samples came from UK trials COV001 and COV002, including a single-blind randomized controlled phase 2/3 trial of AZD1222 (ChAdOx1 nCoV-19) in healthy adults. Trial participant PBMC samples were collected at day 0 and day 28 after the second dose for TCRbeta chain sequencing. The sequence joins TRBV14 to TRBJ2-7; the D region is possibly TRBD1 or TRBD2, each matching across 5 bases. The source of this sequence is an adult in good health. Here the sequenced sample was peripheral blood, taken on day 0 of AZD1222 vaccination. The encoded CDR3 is CASSQARAGEQYF. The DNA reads TGTGCCAGCAGCCAAGCCAGGGCGGGCGAGCAGTACTTC.